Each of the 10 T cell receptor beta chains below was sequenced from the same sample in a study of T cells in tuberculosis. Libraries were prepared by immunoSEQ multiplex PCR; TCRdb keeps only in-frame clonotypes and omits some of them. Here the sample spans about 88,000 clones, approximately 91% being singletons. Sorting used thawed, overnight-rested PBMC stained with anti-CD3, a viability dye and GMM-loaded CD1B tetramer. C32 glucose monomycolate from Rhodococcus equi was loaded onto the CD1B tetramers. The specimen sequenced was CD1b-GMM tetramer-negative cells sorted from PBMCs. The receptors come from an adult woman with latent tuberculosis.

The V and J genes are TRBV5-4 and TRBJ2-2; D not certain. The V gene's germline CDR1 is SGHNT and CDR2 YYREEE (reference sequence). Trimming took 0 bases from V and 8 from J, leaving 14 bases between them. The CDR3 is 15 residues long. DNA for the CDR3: TGTGCCAGCAGCTTGGGTTCCGGCAGCAGGGGGGAGCTGTTTTTT. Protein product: CASSLGSGSRGELFF. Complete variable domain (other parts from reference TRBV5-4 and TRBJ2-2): ETGVTQSPTHLIKTRGQQVTLRCSSQSGHNTVSWYQQALGQGPQFIFQYYREEENGRGNFPPRFSGLQFPNYSSELNVNALELDDSALYLCASSLGSGSRGELFFGEGSRLTVL.

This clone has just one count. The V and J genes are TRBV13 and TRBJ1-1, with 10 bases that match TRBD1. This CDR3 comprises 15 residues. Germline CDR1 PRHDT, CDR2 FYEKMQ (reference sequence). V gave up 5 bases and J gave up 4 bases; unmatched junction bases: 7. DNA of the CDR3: TGTGCCAGCAGCCCCGGGACAGGGGAGATCACTGAAGCTTTCTTT. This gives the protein CASSPGTGEITEAFF.

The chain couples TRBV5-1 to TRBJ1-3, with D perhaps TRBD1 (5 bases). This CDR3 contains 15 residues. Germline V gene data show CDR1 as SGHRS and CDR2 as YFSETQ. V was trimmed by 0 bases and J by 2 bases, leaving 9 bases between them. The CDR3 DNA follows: TGCGCCAGCAGCTTGGTGGGGCGAACTGGAAACACCATATATTTT. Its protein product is CASSLVGRTGNTIYF.

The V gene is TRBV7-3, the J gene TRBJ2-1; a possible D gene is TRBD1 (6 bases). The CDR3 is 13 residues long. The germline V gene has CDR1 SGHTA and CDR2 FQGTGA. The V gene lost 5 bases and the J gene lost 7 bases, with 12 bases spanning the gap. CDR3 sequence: CASSPDSFNEQFF. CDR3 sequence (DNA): TGTGCCAGCAGCCCGGACAGTTTTAATGAGCAGTTCTTC.

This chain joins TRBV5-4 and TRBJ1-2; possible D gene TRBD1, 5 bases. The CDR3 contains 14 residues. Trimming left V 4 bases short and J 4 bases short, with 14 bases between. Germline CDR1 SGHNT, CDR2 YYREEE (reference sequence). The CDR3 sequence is CASSPPGVRYGYTF. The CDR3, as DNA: TGTGCCAGCAGCCCCCCGGGGGTACGCTATGGCTACACCTTC.

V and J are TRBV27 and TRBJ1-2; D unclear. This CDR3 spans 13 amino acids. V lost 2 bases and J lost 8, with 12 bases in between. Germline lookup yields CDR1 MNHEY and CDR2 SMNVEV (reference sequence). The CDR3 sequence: CASSLDGVGGYTF. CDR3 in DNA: TGTGCCAGCAGTTTAGACGGGGTGGGCGGCTACACCTTC.

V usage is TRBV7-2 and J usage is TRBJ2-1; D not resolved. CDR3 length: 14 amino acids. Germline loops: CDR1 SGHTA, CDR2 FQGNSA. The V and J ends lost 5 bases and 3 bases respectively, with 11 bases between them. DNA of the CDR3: TGTGCCAGCAGCCAACCGACTGGCTACAATGAGCAGTTCTTC. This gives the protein CASSQPTGYNEQFF.

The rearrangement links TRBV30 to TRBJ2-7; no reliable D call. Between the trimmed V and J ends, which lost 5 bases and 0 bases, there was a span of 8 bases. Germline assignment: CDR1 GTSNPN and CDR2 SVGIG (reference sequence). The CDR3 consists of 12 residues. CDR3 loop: CAWGASSYEQYF. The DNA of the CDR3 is TGTGCCTGGGGCGCTAGCTCCTACGAGCAGTACTTC.

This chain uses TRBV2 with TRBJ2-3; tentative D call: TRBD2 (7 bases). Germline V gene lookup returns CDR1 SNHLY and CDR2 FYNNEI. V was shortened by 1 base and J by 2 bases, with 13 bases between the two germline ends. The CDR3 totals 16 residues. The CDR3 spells CASSEGGGWLTDTQYF. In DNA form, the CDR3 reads TGTGCCAGCAGTGAAGGCGGGGGCTGGCTCACAGATACGCAGTATTTT.

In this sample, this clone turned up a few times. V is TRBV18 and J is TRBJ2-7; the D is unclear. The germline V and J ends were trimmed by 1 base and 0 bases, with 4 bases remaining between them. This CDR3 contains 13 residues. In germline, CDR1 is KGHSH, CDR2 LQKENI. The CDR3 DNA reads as TGTGCCAGCTCACCACGTCGCTCCTACGAGCAGTACTTC. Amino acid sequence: CASSPRRSYEQYF.